This passage covers 18 T cell receptor beta chains from one sample sequenced in a study of blood T cell repertoires in COVID-19. TCRdb's copy holds only in-frame clones and misses some; the assay was immunoSEQ multiplex PCR. The profile shows some 200,000 clones, 85% of them singletons. The sample taken for sequencing was peripheral blood. These receptor sequences come from a woman in her 70s with COVID-19, enrolled during active disease.

The count of this clone is one. The V and J genes are TRBV10-3 and TRBJ1-5, with 10 bases aligning to TRBD1. J gave up 3 bases and V 6 bases, and 5 bases lay outside the gene matches. The germline V gene has CDR1 ENHRY and CDR2 SYGVKD. The CDR3 is made up of 15 amino acids. The CDR3 loop reads CAISADRGINQPQHF. The CDR3 nucleotides are TGTGCCATCAGCGCGGACAGGGGGATCAATCAGCCCCAGCATTTT.

V is TRBV9 and J is TRBJ2-7; D is undetermined. The germline V gene encodes CDR1 SGDLS and CDR2 YYNGEE. Trimming removed 0 bases at V and 0 bases at J, with 7 bases between. This CDR3 spans 14 amino acids. This chain's CDR3 is CASSVGYSSYEQYF. CDR3 sequence (DNA): TGTGCCAGCAGCGTAGGTTACAGCTCCTACGAGCAGTACTTC.

There are a few counts of this clone. This chain uses TRBV19 with TRBJ2-7; 8 nucleotides align to TRBD1. The V segment lost 7 bases and the J segment 0 bases; nucleotides outside the gene matches: 5. Germline loops: CDR1 LNHDA, CDR2 SQIVND (reference sequence). The CDR3 length is 14 residues. The CDR3: CASTRGQGSYEQYF. DNA of the CDR3: TGTGCCAGTACCCGCGGACAGGGCTCCTACGAGCAGTACTTC.

The V gene is TRBV19, the J gene TRBJ1-6; 7 nucleotides align to TRBD1. J gave up 6 bases and V 3 bases, and 5 bases lay outside the gene matches. Germline V lookup: CDR1 LNHDA, CDR2 SQIVND (reference sequence). The CDR3 covers 15 residues. CDR3 nucleotides: TGTGCCAGTAGTATGACAGGGAATGTTAATTCACCCCTCCACTTT. Translated: CASSMTGNVNSPLHF.

The V and J genes are TRBV10-2 and TRBJ2-2, with D possibly being TRBD2 (5 bases). This CDR3 region has 12 residues. Germline assignment: CDR1 WSHSY and CDR2 SAAADI. V was trimmed by 5 bases and J by 5 bases, leaving 6 bases between them. Written as DNA, the CDR3 is TGCGCCAGCAGTCGAGGGACCGGGGAGCTGTTTTTT. Protein: CASSRGTGELFF.

This sequence joins TRBV20-1 and TRBJ1-5; D not certain. V was trimmed by 3 bases and J by 2 bases, leaving 14 bases between them. The germline V gene encodes CDR1 DFQATT and CDR2 SNEGSKA (reference sequence). The CDR3 spans 15 residues. CDR3 protein: CSASRAGAGNQPQHF. For the CDR3, the DNA is TGCAGTGCTAGTCGGGCGGGAGCGGGCAATCAGCCCCAGCATTTT.

This clone was picked up one time. The chain couples TRBV7-2 to TRBJ2-3, with D maybe TRBD2 (6 bases). Germline V gene data show CDR1 as SGHTA and CDR2 as FQGNSA. Trimming removed 2 bases from V and 1 base from J, with 10 bases in between. This CDR3 is 15 amino acids long. The CDR3 is CASSLLASGTDTQYF. Here the CDR3 DNA reads TGTGCCAGCAGCTTACTCGCTAGCGGCACAGATACGCAGTATTTT.

The V and J genes are TRBV18 and TRBJ1-6, with D perhaps TRBD1 (6 bases). Trimming took off 1 base at V and 11 bases at J, with 15 bases between the two ends. Germline loops: CDR1 KGHSH, CDR2 LQKENI. The CDR3 covers 15 residues. CDR3 nucleotides: TGTGCCAGCTCACCACTCGAGGGGGGGCAAACACCCCTCCACTTT. Translated: CASSPLEGGQTPLHF.

The DNA of the CDR3 is TGTGCCAGCAGCAAAGCGTGGGTCGGCGAGCAGTACTTC. Protein product: CASSKAWVGEQYF. This chain connects TRBV6-2 or TRBV6-3 to TRBJ2-7; D ambiguous. V gave up 6 bases and J gave up 6 bases, with 15 bases separating them. Per germline, CDR1 MNHEY and CDR2 SVGEGT. The CDR3 is made up of 13 amino acids.

This chain uses TRBV29-1 with TRBJ1-2, with unresolved D. CDR3 length: 11 residues. The germline V and J ends were trimmed by 3 bases and 7 bases, with 9 bases remaining between them. Germline lookup yields CDR1 SQVTM and CDR2 ANQGSEA. The CDR3 DNA reads as TGCAGCGTTGAGGTCCCGGGTGGCTACACCTTC. This gives the protein CSVEVPGGYTF.

DNA for the CDR3: TGTGCCATCAGTGAGTCGAGGGTAGCGGGTCTGTACGAGCAGTACTTC. It translates to CAISESRVAGLYEQYF. The chain couples TRBV10-3 to TRBJ2-7; the match to TRBD2 covers 7 bases. V lost 0 bases, J lost 4 bases, and 9 bases stayed unmatched. CDR1 and CDR2 from the germline V gene are ENHRY and SYGVKD. The CDR3 loop spans 16 amino acids.

V gene TRBV15 combines with J gene TRBJ2-6; 11 nucleotides match TRBD1. The germline V gene has CDR1 LNHNV and CDR2 YYDKDF (reference sequence). This CDR3 is 23 amino acids long. V trimming: 6 bases; J trimming: 1 base; junction bases outside the gene matches: 23. In nucleotides, the CDR3 is TGTGCCACCAGAGATCCAGTAAAGAGGGACAGGGGGTTGAGACTTTCTGGGGCCAACGTCCTGACTTTC. It codes for CATRDPVKRDRGLRLSGANVLTF.

The chain is built from TRBV11-3 and TRBJ1-6, with a tentative D call TRBD1 (6 bases). The germline V and J ends were trimmed by 4 bases and 7 bases, with 11 bases remaining between them. The CDR3 loop spans 14 amino acids. Looked up from germline, CDR1 is SGHNT and CDR2 is YENEEA. The CDR3 bases are TGTGCCAGCAGCTCGGGACACGACAATTCACCCCTCCACTTT. Translating gives CASSSGHDNSPLHF.

CDR3 region: CATSPSRGNNSPLHF. The CDR3 nucleotides are TGTGCCACCAGTCCGAGCAGGGGGAACAATTCACCCCTCCACTTT. This rearrangement joins TRBV24-1 to TRBJ1-6; 7 bases align to TRBD1. Losses at the gene ends were 6 bases for V and 7 bases for J; bases not matched to a gene: 8. The length of the CDR3 is 15 residues. CDR1 KGHDR and CDR2 SFDVKD come from the germline V gene.

This clone was picked up one time. V and J are TRBV9 and TRBJ1-6; D uncertain. This CDR3 is 14 amino acids long. Trimming took 4 bases from V and 9 from J, leaving 14 bases between them. Germline V gives CDR1 SGDLS, CDR2 YYNGEE. CDR3 protein: CASSQTIGGSPLHF. The CDR3 DNA sequence: TGTGCCAGCAGCCAAACAATCGGCGGTTCACCCCTCCACTTT.

This clone is a singleton in its sample. The V call is TRBV4-1, the J call TRBJ2-4; TRBD2 matches 12 bases. The J segment lost 0 bases and the V segment lost 0 bases, leaving 12 bases of the junction unmatched. Germline V lookup: CDR1 MGHRA, CDR2 YSYEKL. The CDR3 runs 21 residues. In nucleotides, the CDR3 is TGCGCCAGCAGCCAAGATCGGTGGCTAGCGGGGGGGAGGGAAGCCAAAAACATTCAGTACTTC. This gives the protein CASSQDRWLAGGREAKNIQYF.

The chain carries TRBV7-2 and TRBJ2-2; TRBD2 aligns across 7 bases. CDR1 and CDR2 from the germline V gene are SGHTA and FQGNSA. This CDR3 has 19 amino acids. V lost 4 bases to trimming and J lost 2 bases; unmatched junction nucleotides: 16. The CDR3 DNA follows: TGTGCCAGCAGCTCAGGACGACTAGCAGACTATATAAACACCGGGGAGCTGTTTTTT. This translates into CASSSGRLADYINTGELFF. The full variable domain, completed using reference TRBV7-2 and TRBJ2-2, is GAGVSQSPSNKVTEKGKDVELRCDPISGHTALYWYRQSLGQGLEFLIYFQGNSAPDKSGLPSDRFSAERTGGSVSTLTIQRTQQEDSAVYLCASSSGRLADYINTGELFFGEGSRLTVL.

This rearrangement joins TRBV5-4 to TRBJ2-7, with D tentatively TRBD1 (6 bases). CDR3 size: 13 residues. The V end lost 0 bases, the J end lost 5 bases, and 9 bases lay between the germline ends. Germline V gene sequence: CDR1 SGHNT, CDR2 YYREEE (reference sequence). The CDR3 DNA reads as TGTGCCAGCAGCTTGGTACAGGGTGACGAGCAGTACTTC. Its translation is CASSLVQGDEQYF.